The next 26 T cell receptor beta chains were all read from a single sample in a study of T-cell memory formation after mild COVID-19. TCRdb reprocessed the 5' RACE reads with MiXCR, giving one entry per CDR3 protein. The sample lists 300,000 to 400,000 distinct CDR3 sequences, about 16% occurring once. Material for sequencing was PBMCs or a T cell subset sorted from them (not recorded which). Receptors were obtained from a man between 18 and 29 years old who had mild COVID-19 (a few samples of this study predate the infection). Cell type and time point are not known.

There are a few counts of this clonotype. The rearrangement joins TRBV20-1 to TRBJ2-1; 13 bases are a match to TRBD2. CDR1 and CDR2 (germline): DFQATT, SNEGSKA (reference sequence). After removal of 3 bases from V and 7 bases from J, the junction contained 6 bases not matched to a gene. CDR3 length: 15 amino acids. CDR3 loop: CSASMGLAGNNEQFF. DNA of the CDR3: TGCAGTGCTAGTATGGGACTAGCGGGGAATAATGAGCAGTTCTTC.

This clonotype was observed a few times. The rearrangement links TRBV5-5 to TRBJ2-5; TRBD2 aligns across 7 bases. With V trimmed by 0 bases and J by 5 bases, 4 bases remained unmatched. The CDR3 totals 14 residues. Germline assignment: CDR1 SGHKS and CDR2 YYEKEE (reference sequence). CDR3 in DNA: TGTGCCAGCAGCTTGGTTTGGGGAGGGGAGACCCAGTACTTC. Protein: CASSLVWGGETQYF.

V and J are TRBV30 and TRBJ1-1; D is unresolved. The CDR3 totals 13 residues. The V gene lost 0 bases and the J gene lost 0 bases, with 5 bases spanning the gap. The V gene's germline CDR1 is GTSNPN and CDR2 SVGIG (reference sequence). The CDR3 region is CAWSVGMNTEAFF. In DNA form, the CDR3 reads TGTGCCTGGAGTGTAGGCATGAACACTGAAGCTTTCTTT.

This clonotype has only a few counts. This chain connects TRBV9 to TRBJ2-1; TRBD2 matches 7 bases. J gave up 4 bases and V 0 bases, and 7 bases lay outside the gene matches. CDR1 and CDR2 from the germline V gene are SGDLS and YYNGEE. There are 16 residues in the CDR3. DNA for the CDR3: TGTGCCAGCAGCGTAGGGTCCGTCGGGGGGTACAATGAGCAGTTCTTC. This gives the protein CASSVGSVGGYNEQFF.

This chain uses TRBV27 with TRBJ1-5; D remains ambiguous. CDR1 MNHEY and CDR2 SMNVEV come from the germline V gene (reference sequence). This CDR3 is built from 14 residues. The V end was cut by 5 bases, the J end by 7 bases, with 15 bases between. The CDR3 nucleotides are TGTGCCAGCAGTCCTCAGTTCGCCCGGCAGCCCCAGCATTTT. It yields the protein CASSPQFARQPQHF.

A few counts support this clonotype. J is TRBJ1-2 and V is TRBV7-8; D is uncertain. Between the trimmed V and J ends, which lost 7 bases and 6 bases, there was a span of 21 bases. The V gene's germline CDR1 is SGHVS and CDR2 FQNEAQ. This CDR3 contains 15 residues. The CDR3 DNA follows: TGTGCCAGCACCCCCAGCCGCCGACGAGTGGATGGCTACACCTTC. Its protein is CASTPSRRRVDGYTF. The complete variable domain, with remaining parts taken from reference TRBV7-8 and TRBJ1-2, reads GAGVSQSPRYKVAKRGQDVALRCDPISGHVSLFWYQQALGQGPEFLTYFQNEAQLDKSGLPSDRFFAERPEGSVSTLKIQRTQQEDSAVYLCASTPSRRRVDGYTFGSGTRLTVV.

The chain is built from TRBV10-3 and TRBJ1-1; D is unclear. V lost 7 bases and J 4 bases, leaving 13 bases between the germline ends. CDR3 size: 13 residues. The germline V gene has CDR1 ENHRY and CDR2 SYGVKD. The CDR3 DNA reads as TGTGCCATCAAAAGCGGTGATGGCACTGAAGCTTTCTTT. It yields the protein CAIKSGDGTEAFF.

The chain carries TRBV4-3 and TRBJ2-3; D is uncertain. Deletions cut 0 bases from V and 1 base from J, with 8 bases between. Germline V gene sequence: CDR1 LGHNA, CDR2 YSLEER. The CDR3 is made up of 15 amino acids. The CDR3 DNA is TGCGCCAGCAGCCAAGAACGACACGGCACAGATACGCAGTATTTT. Its protein product is CASSQERHGTDTQYF.

This clonotype has more than one count but fewer than ten. CDR3 nucleotides: TGCGCCAGCAGCCAAGATGGAACTAGCGGGGGAGATACGCAGTATTTT. Protein: CASSQDGTSGGDTQYF. The J gene is TRBJ2-3, the V gene TRBV4-1, with 11 bases aligning to TRBD2. V lost 0 bases and J lost 5; bases outside the gene matches: 4. This CDR3 contains 16 residues. Germline CDR1 and CDR2: MGHRA and YSYEKL.

J is TRBJ2-2 and V is TRBV20-1, with D hard to call. CDR3 length: 15 amino acids. The germline CDR1 and CDR2 sequences are DFQATT and SNEGSKA (reference sequence). V was pared by 2 bases and J by 3 bases, with 13 bases between. The CDR3 is CSARMDGRDTGELFF. For the CDR3, the DNA is TGCAGTGCTAGAATGGACGGTAGGGACACCGGGGAGCTGTTTTTT.

This clonotype appeared a few times. V is TRBV4-1 and J is TRBJ1-5, with D possibly matching TRBD1 (6 bases). The V gene lost 8 bases and the J gene lost 6 bases, with 17 bases spanning the gap. There are 14 residues in the CDR3. Germline V CDR1 and CDR2: MGHRA, YSYEKL. The CDR3 loop reads CASRVNQGIQPQHF. The CDR3, as DNA: TGCGCCAGCCGCGTAAATCAGGGGATTCAGCCCCAGCATTTT.

This clonotype has a handful of counts. The chain recombines TRBV28 with TRBJ1-4, with D unclear. The ends were cut back, 3 bases at V and 4 bases at J, with 6 bases in the middle. The CDR3 covers 13 residues. Germline loops: CDR1 MDHEN, CDR2 SYDVKM. CDR3 amino acids: CASSFLGNEKLFF. CDR3 nucleotides: TGTGCCAGCAGTTTTTTGGGTAATGAAAAACTGTTTTTT. Drawing the rest from reference TRBV28 and TRBJ1-4, the complete variable domain is DVKVTQSSRYLVKRTGEKVFLECVQDMDHENMFWYRQDPGLGLRLIYFSYDVKMKEKGDIPEGYSVSREKKERFSLILESASTNQTSMYLCASSFLGNEKLFFGSGTQLSVL.

This chain connects TRBV18 to TRBJ1-1; 10 bases are a match to TRBD1. This CDR3 comprises 13 residues. In germline, CDR1 is KGHSH, CDR2 LQKENI. The trim removed 3 bases at V and 8 bases at J, leaving 3 bases unmatched. The CDR3 here is CASSPGQGKEAFF. CDR3 DNA sequence: TGTGCCAGCTCACCGGGACAGGGGAAGGAAGCTTTCTTT.

This clonotype was seen only a few times. The V call is TRBV6-6, the J call TRBJ2-6, with D hard to call. The V gene's germline CDR1 is MNHNY and CDR2 SVGAGI (reference sequence). With 10 bases removed from V and 12 bases from J, the gap between germline ends came to 10 bases. This CDR3 is built from 10 residues. The CDR3 DNA follows: TGTGCCACCGGATTCCGCGTCCTGACTTTC. This translates into CATGFRVLTF.

The chain carries TRBV6-1 and TRBJ2-7, with 7 nucleotides matching TRBD1. This CDR3 has 13 residues. Germline CDR1 is MNHNS and CDR2 is SASEGT. The ends lost 4 bases at V and 3 bases at J; junction bases unmatched: 3. The CDR3: CASSARQGYEQYV. CDR3 DNA: TGTGCCAGCAGTGCGAGACAGGGCTACGAGCAGTACGTC.

The chain carries TRBV6-5 and TRBJ1-4; D is ambiguous. CDR3 size: 14 residues. CDR1 is MNHEY and CDR2 is SVGAGI in the germline V gene. The V end was cut by 0 bases, the J end by 2 bases, with 4 bases between. The CDR3 reads CASSYSATNEKLFF. The CDR3 DNA reads TGTGCCAGCAGTTACTCAGCGACTAATGAAAAACTGTTTTTT.

The sample holds a few counts of this clonotype. The V gene is TRBV28, the J gene TRBJ1-2; possible D gene TRBD1, 6 bases. CDR1 is MDHEN and CDR2 is SYDVKM in the germline V gene. V was trimmed by 5 bases and J by 10 bases, leaving 17 bases between them. This CDR3 contains 13 residues. CDR3 coding DNA: TGTGCCAGCAGTCCGCTATCCAGGGGATTCTACACCTTC. Residues: CASSPLSRGFYTF.

The CDR3 DNA follows: TGCAGTGCTAGCGTGGACCGGCTACCAAACTCCTACGAGCAGTACGTC. It encodes CSASVDRLPNSYEQYV. V gene TRBV20-1 combines with J gene TRBJ2-7; unclear D gene. Trimming shortened V by 3 bases and J by 0 bases, and 18 bases separated the two germline ends. This CDR3 region has 16 residues. CDR1 and CDR2 from the germline V gene are DFQATT and SNEGSKA (reference sequence).

The chain carries TRBV20-1 and TRBJ2-3, with D possibly called TRBD1 or TRBD2 (5 bases each). The CDR3 is made up of 13 amino acids. V lost 7 bases and J 2 bases, leaving 13 bases between the germline ends. Germline V gene sequence: CDR1 DFQATT, CDR2 SNEGSKA (reference sequence). The CDR3 is CSEGTAATDTQYF. In DNA form, the CDR3 reads TGCAGTGAAGGGACCGCAGCCACAGATACGCAGTATTTT.

As regards this clonotype: The DNA is left out, because the CDR3 cannot be placed on it with certainty; the CDR3 is given as TCRdb lists it. The genes are TRBV12-3 or TRBV12-4 and TRBJ1-1. 14 amino acids form the CDR3, both terminal residues included. CDR3 residues: CASSTSGGGLEAFF.

This clonotype has a handful of counts. V usage is TRBV4-3 and J usage is TRBJ2-7, with unresolved D. The CDR3 totals 15 residues. The germline V and J ends were trimmed by 4 bases and 0 bases, with 13 bases remaining between them. CDR1 is LGHNA, CDR2 YSLEER, per germline. In DNA, the CDR3 is TGCGCCAGCAGCCTCAGTCGGGCGCCCTCCTACGAGCAGTACTTC. It encodes CASSLSRAPSYEQYF.

This rearrangement joins TRBV3-1 to TRBJ1-2, with 7 bases matching TRBD1. Losses at the gene ends were 3 bases for V and 4 bases for J; bases not matched to a gene: 11. Germline CDR1 and CDR2: LGHDT and YNNKEL (reference sequence). CDR3 length: 16 residues. CDR3 loop: CASSHTTGRRVYGYTF. The CDR3 DNA sequence: TGTGCCAGCAGCCACACGACAGGGAGGAGGGTCTATGGCTACACCTTC.

The V and J genes are TRBV20-1 and TRBJ1-5; D is perhaps TRBD1 (6 bases). The CDR3 is made up of 14 amino acids. The germline CDR1 and CDR2 sequences are DFQATT and SNEGSKA (reference sequence). V was shortened by 5 bases and J by 4 bases, with 15 bases between the two germline ends. The CDR3 DNA reads TGCAGTGCTCGCGAACAGGGAAGGAATCAGCCCCAGCATTTT. Its translation is CSAREQGRNQPQHF.

This clonotype was picked up a small number of times. The CDR3 loop reads CASSRDRSGGADTQYF. CDR3 in DNA: TGTGCCAGCAGCCGGGACCGTAGCGGGGGGGCAGATACGCAGTATTTT. The chain uses TRBV7-2 and TRBJ2-3; 11 nucleotides match TRBD2. The CDR3 covers 16 residues. Per germline, CDR1 SGHTA and CDR2 FQGNSA. V shed 5 bases, J shed 4 bases, and the junction held 8 bases outside the gene matches.

Only a few counts were recorded for this clonotype. The genes are TRBV5-5 and TRBJ2-2, with D possibly being TRBD2 (6 bases). The CDR3 runs 13 residues. V lost 7 bases to trimming and J lost 4 bases, with 11 bases between them. Germline CDR1 and CDR2: SGHKS and YYEKEE (reference sequence). The CDR3 region is CASCQGGTGELFF. The CDR3, as DNA: TGTGCCAGCTGCCAGGGAGGCACCGGGGAGCTGTTTTTT.

This clonotype has only a few counts. The V call is TRBV28, the J call TRBJ2-7, with D possibly being TRBD1 (6 bases). Trimming removed 6 bases from V and 3 bases from J, with 15 bases in between. Per germline, CDR1 MDHEN and CDR2 SYDVKM. The CDR3 extends over 14 amino acids. For the CDR3, the DNA is TGTGCCAGCAGCTTGTTGGGGGCACACTACGAGCAGTACGTC. This translates into CASSLLGAHYEQYV.